The clone carrying this T cell receptor (beta chain) was seen more than once but under ten times. Its antigen is undetermined. The CDR3 is 15 amino acids. Germline values: CDR1 SGHNT, CDR2 YYREEE (reference sequence). J lost 4 bases, V lost 4 bases, and 6 bases had no gene match. This sample is part of a study of beta chain features in type 1 diabetes. Overall study findings and caveats: The cDNA sequencing approach could over-represent high-TCR-expressing cells.

Every bit of the isolated RNA underwent reverse transcription, so sequencing read expressed TCRB transcripts. Some clones are missing from TCRdb's copy, which holds only in-frame ones; the method was immunoSEQ multiplex PCR. Of under 200,000 clones detected, just over 9% appear once; the ten largest clones hold over 2%. V is TRBV5-4 and J is TRBJ2-7; 12 positions agree with TRBD2. This sequence originates from a woman under 30 in good health. The specimen sequenced was central memory CD4+ T cells from blood. The CDR3 coding sequence is TGTGCCAGCAGCGGCGGACTAGCGGGGCAATACGAGCAGTACTTC. This gives the protein CASSGGLAGQYEQYF.